The sequence of this TCR beta chain was determined in a study of blood T cell repertoires in COVID-19. Across the whole study: Researchers got acute and convalescent COVID-19 samples from the United States, Italy and Spain. PBMCs, B-cell-depleted T cells, or T cells were the source of the cDNA or gDNA that made up the material.

Authors' processing steps: Reference gene primer amplification gave nucleated cell count estimates. The repertoire was sequenced with immunoSEQ multiplex PCR; TCRdb's copy has only in-frame clones and lacks some. D and trimming were read from the DNA, whereas the V and J calls and clone size are those reported in that table. The sample yields 95,000 to 100,000 clones, approximately 90% seen once. This CDR3 has 15 amino acids. With V trimmed by 0 bases and J by 5 bases, 5 bases remained unmatched. Per the germline V gene, CDR1 is SGHTA and CDR2 is FQGNSA. J is TRBJ2-5 and V is TRBV7-2, with TRBD2 matching 8 bases. The sequenced sample was peripheral blood. The clonotype was recovered from a man in his fifties or sixties with acute or convalescent COVID-19. Here the CDR3 reads CASSLAGGATETQYF. CDR3 nucleotide sequence: TGTGCCAGCAGCTTAGCCGGGGGGGCGACGGAGACCCAGTACTTC. Full variable domain (outside the CDR3, taken from reference TRBV7-2 and TRBJ2-5): GAGVSQSPSNKVTEKGKDVELRCDPISGHTALYWYRQSLGQGLEFLIYFQGNSAPDKSGLPSDRFSAERTGGSVSTLTIQRTQQEDSAVYLCASSLAGGATETQYFGPGTRLLVL.